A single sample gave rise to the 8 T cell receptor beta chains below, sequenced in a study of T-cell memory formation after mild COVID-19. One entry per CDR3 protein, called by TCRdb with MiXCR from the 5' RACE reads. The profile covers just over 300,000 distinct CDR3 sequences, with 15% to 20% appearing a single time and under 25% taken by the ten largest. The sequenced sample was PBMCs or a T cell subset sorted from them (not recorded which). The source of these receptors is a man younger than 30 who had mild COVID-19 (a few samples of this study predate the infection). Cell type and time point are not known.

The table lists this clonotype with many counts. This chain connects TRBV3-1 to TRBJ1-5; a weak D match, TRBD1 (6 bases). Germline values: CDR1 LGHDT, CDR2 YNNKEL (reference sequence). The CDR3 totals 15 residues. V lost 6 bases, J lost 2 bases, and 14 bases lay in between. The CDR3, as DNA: TGTGCCAGCAGTCCACAGGGTATGGGCAATCAGCCCCAGCATTTT. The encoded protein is CASSPQGMGNQPQHF.

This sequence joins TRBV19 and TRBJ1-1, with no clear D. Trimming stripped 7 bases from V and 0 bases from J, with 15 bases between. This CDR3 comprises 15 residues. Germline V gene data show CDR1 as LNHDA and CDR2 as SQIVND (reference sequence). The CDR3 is CASTSTTVLNTEAFF. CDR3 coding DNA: TGTGCCAGTACATCCACCACCGTTTTGAACACTGAAGCTTTCTTT.

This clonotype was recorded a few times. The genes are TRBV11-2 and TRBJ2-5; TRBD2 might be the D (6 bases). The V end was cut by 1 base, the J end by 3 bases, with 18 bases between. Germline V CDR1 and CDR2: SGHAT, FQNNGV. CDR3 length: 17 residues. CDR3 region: CASSLGVGTGGEETQYF. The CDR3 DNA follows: TGTGCCAGCAGCTTAGGAGTCGGGACTGGAGGGGAAGAGACCCAGTACTTC.

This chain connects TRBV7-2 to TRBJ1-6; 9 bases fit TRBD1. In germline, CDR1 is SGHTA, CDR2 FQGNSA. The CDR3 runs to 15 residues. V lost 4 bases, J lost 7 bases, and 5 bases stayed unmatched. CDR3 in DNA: TGTGCCAGCAGCTCCACCGGGACAGGGAATTCACCCCTCCACTTT. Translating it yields CASSSTGTGNSPLHF.

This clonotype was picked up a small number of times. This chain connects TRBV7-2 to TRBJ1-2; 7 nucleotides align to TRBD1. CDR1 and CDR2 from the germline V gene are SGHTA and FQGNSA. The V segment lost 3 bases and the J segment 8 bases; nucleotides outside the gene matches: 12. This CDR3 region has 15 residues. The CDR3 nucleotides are TGTGCCAGCAGCTTCTACAGGGGTTTGGGTATCGGCTACACCTTC. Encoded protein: CASSFYRGLGIGYTF.

As DNA, the CDR3 is TGTGCCAGCAGCAGGGACAGGGTCGGAGGTGGCTACACCTTC. Translation: CASSRDRVGGGYTF. The V call is TRBV7-9, the J call TRBJ1-2, with TRBD1 identical over 9 bases. J lost 7 bases, V lost 5 bases, and 8 bases had no gene match. The CDR3 covers 14 residues. Germline V gene data show CDR1 as SEHNR and CDR2 as FQNEAQ (reference sequence).

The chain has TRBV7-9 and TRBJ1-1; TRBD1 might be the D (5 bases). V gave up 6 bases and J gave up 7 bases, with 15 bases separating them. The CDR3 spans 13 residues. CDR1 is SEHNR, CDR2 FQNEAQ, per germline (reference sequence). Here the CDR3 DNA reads TGTGCCAGCAGGGGGGGAGGTGCGTTTGAAGCTTTCTTT. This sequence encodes CASRGGGAFEAFF.

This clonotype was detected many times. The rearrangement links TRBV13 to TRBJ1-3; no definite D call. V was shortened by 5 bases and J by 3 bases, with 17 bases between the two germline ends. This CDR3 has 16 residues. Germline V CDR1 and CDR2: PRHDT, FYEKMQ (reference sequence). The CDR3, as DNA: TGTGCCAGCAGCCACCGCCCAGGACGGATTGGAAACACCATATATTTT. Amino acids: CASSHRPGRIGNTIYF.